The 9 T cell receptor beta chains in this list originate from one sample, sequenced in a study of beta chain features in type 1 diabetes. TCRB transcripts that were expressed got sequenced, as all of the isolated RNA had been reverse transcribed. Data came from immunoSEQ multiplex PCR; TCRdb stores just in-frame clones and leaves some out. The sample includes fewer than 550,000 clones, 9.5% to 12% seen only once; the top ten take 0.035% to 0.05%. The specimen was naive CD4+ T cells from blood. The receptors derive from a woman aged 18-29 years in good health.

This clone was counted only a few times. The rearrangement uses TRBV19 and TRBJ1-1, with D maybe TRBD1 (6 bases). V was clipped by 10 bases and J by 0 bases, with 18 bases between them. This CDR3 contains 15 residues. Germline V gene lookup returns CDR1 LNHDA and CDR2 SQIVND (reference sequence). CDR3 loop: CATPRGRDMNTEAFF. The DNA of the CDR3 is TGTGCCACCCCTCGGGGCAGGGACATGAACACTGAAGCTTTCTTT. Full variable domain (outside the CDR3, taken from reference TRBV19 and TRBJ1-1): DGGITQSPKYLFRKEGQNVTLSCEQNLNHDAMYWYRQDPGQGLRLIYYSQIVNDFQKGDIAEGYSVSREKKESFPLTVTSAQKNPTAFYLCATPRGRDMNTEAFFGQGTRLTVV.

The rearrangement joins TRBV28 to TRBJ2-5; 8 bases map to TRBD2. The CDR3 runs 16 residues. CDR1 MDHEN and CDR2 SYDVKM come from the germline V gene. V lost 2 bases and J lost 5; bases outside the gene matches: 10. CDR3 sequence reads: CASSLAGTSMYETQYF. The DNA of the CDR3 is TGTGCCAGCAGTTTAGCTGGGACTAGTATGTATGAGACCCAGTACTTC.

V and J are TRBV29-1 and TRBJ2-5; D unresolved. V was pared by 6 bases and J by 5 bases, with 13 bases between. Germline V lookup: CDR1 SQVTM, CDR2 ANQGSEA. This CDR3 is built from 12 residues. CDR3 in DNA: TGCAGCGTCCAGGACCTGGCGGAGACCCAGTACTTC. Protein product: CSVQDLAETQYF.

V gene TRBV7-2 combines with J gene TRBJ1-6; 9 bases align to TRBD1. The CDR3 is 14 residues long. V shed 5 bases and J 10 bases; nucleotides not matched to a gene: 6. Germline V CDR1 and CDR2: SGHTA, FQGNSA. CDR3 nucleotides: TGTGCCAGCAGCACGCGGACAGGGGACTCACCCCTCCACTTT. This sequence encodes CASSTRTGDSPLHF. The full variable domain, completed using reference TRBV7-2 and TRBJ1-6, is GAGVSQSPSNKVTEKGKDVELRCDPISGHTALYWYRQSLGQGLEFLIYFQGNSAPDKSGLPSDRFSAERTGGSVSTLTIQRTQQEDSAVYLCASSTRTGDSPLHFGNGTRLTVT.

V usage is TRBV4-1 and J usage is TRBJ2-1; D is perhaps TRBD2 (6 bases). The germline V gene has CDR1 MGHRA and CDR2 YSYEKL. Between the trimmed V and J ends, which lost 3 bases and 7 bases, there was a span of 25 bases. The CDR3 contains 18 residues. This CDR3 is CASSHILRGRGMGNEQFF. CDR3 bases: TGCGCCAGCAGCCACATACTCCGCGGGCGCGGGATGGGGAATGAGCAGTTCTTC.

The rearrangement uses TRBV6-1 and TRBJ2-3; perhaps TRBD1 as D (5 bases). The CDR3 runs to 16 residues. Germline V gives CDR1 MNHNS, CDR2 SASEGT. V was trimmed by 4 bases and J by 2 bases, leaving 16 bases between them. CDR3 amino acids: CASSGAPGRNTDTQYF. As DNA, the CDR3 is TGTGCCAGCAGTGGGGCACCAGGGCGAAACACAGATACGCAGTATTTT.

The chain has TRBV4-1 and TRBJ2-7, with D perhaps TRBD1 (6 bases). Looked up from germline, CDR1 is MGHRA and CDR2 is YSYEKL. V lost 0 bases and J lost 6, with 15 bases in between. This CDR3 region has 15 residues. CDR3 residues: CASSQEVTGRSEQYV. In DNA, the CDR3 is TGCGCCAGCAGCCAAGAAGTCACAGGGCGGTCCGAGCAGTACGTC.

There are a few counts of this clone. This chain joins TRBV11-1 and TRBJ2-3; 11 bases fit TRBD2. Germline values: CDR1 SGHAT, CDR2 FQDESV (reference sequence). The V and J ends lost 5 bases and 0 bases, in that order; junction bases with no gene match: 4. The CDR3 length is 16 residues. The CDR3 spells CASSLRLAGSTDTQYF. The CDR3 DNA is TGTGCCAGCAGCCTCCGACTAGCGGGGAGCACAGATACGCAGTATTTT.

This clone showed up just a few times. The gene calls are TRBV7-9 and TRBJ2-1, with D uncertain. V was cut by 5 bases and J by 13 bases, with 15 bases left in between. In germline, CDR1 is SEHNR, CDR2 FQNEAQ (reference sequence). The CDR3 has 12 residues. The CDR3 reads CASSLLPGPQFF. CDR3 bases: TGTGCCAGCAGCCTATTGCCGGGCCCCCAGTTCTTC.